These 23 T cell receptor beta chains were all obtained from the same sample, sequenced in a study of shared clonotypes between healthy human individuals. Some clones are missing from TCRdb's copy, which holds only in-frame ones; the method was immunoSEQ multiplex PCR. Of 1.6 million or so clones listed, over 95% were seen once; the top ten hold 1.2%. Source material: naive CD4+ T cells sorted from blood. As to subset: CD45RA+ positively selected. These receptors were obtained from a man younger than 45 in good health.

The chain carries TRBV15 and TRBJ2-3; 8 bases match TRBD1. The CDR3 is made up of 13 amino acids. Trimming took 5 bases from V and 5 from J; bases not matched to a gene: 3. Germline V gives CDR1 LNHNV, CDR2 YYDKDF (reference sequence). In DNA, the CDR3 is TGTGCCACCAGCGACGACAGGGGAGATACGCAGTATTTT. It yields the protein CATSDDRGDTQYF.

The rearrangement joins TRBV5-4 to TRBJ2-1; the D gene could be TRBD1 or TRBD2 (6 bases each). The length of the CDR3 is 17 residues. CDR1 and CDR2 (germline): SGHNT, YYREEE (reference sequence). V was trimmed by 3 bases and J by 0 bases, leaving 16 bases between them. The CDR3 protein is CASSWPKGGGSYNEQFF. Here the CDR3 DNA reads TGTGCCAGCAGCTGGCCAAAGGGGGGAGGCTCCTACAATGAGCAGTTCTTC.

This clone occurred once. The rearrangement joins TRBV5-6 to TRBJ1-3; D unresolved. Germline CDR1 SGHDT, CDR2 YYEEEE. The CDR3 extends over 15 amino acids. V lost 1 base to trimming and J lost 0 bases, with 8 bases between them. The CDR3 here is CASSLYRHSGNTIYF. DNA of the CDR3: TGTGCCAGCAGCTTGTACCGTCACTCTGGAAACACCATATATTTT.

This rearrangement joins TRBV7-9 to TRBJ2-3, with TRBD1 as a possible D gene (5 bases). The CDR3 runs to 14 residues. CDR1 and CDR2 (germline): SEHNR, FQNEAQ (reference sequence). CDR3 sequence (DNA): TGTGCTTTCAACCTGGGGCCGAGCACAGATACGCAGTATTTT. Amino acid sequence: CAFNLGPSTDTQYF.

The gene calls are TRBV18 and TRBJ2-7; D possibly corresponds to TRBD1 (5 bases). Germline V lookup: CDR1 KGHSH, CDR2 LQKENI. The CDR3 loop spans 17 amino acids. V dropped 5 bases and J dropped 0 bases, with 20 bases sitting between them. CDR3 protein: CASSSGRGATYSYEQYF. The CDR3 coding sequence is TGTGCCAGCTCATCAGGAAGGGGTGCCACCTACTCCTACGAGCAGTACTTC.

The chain has TRBV29-1 and TRBJ2-4; D may be TRBD1 (6 bases). This CDR3 has 14 residues. Trimming removed 0 bases at V and 8 bases at J, with 14 bases between. Germline-derived CDR1 and CDR2 are SQVTM and ANQGSEA. CDR3: CSVEDLIGGDIQYF. The CDR3 DNA follows: TGCAGCGTTGAAGATCTTATTGGGGGCGACATTCAGTACTTC.

The J gene is TRBJ2-1, the V gene TRBV7-3, with 9 positions matching TRBD1. Germline CDR1 and CDR2: SGHTA and FQGTGA. The CDR3 length is 13 residues. Unmatched junction bases numbered 3, after V lost 3 bases and J lost 9 bases. CDR3 nucleotides: TGTGCCAGCAGCTTGGGACAGGGTGGTGAGCAGTTCTTC. Translating it yields CASSLGQGGEQFF.

This sequence joins TRBV5-1 and TRBJ2-1; 10 bases line up with TRBD2. CDR1 SGHRS and CDR2 YFSETQ come from the germline V gene. V lost 4 bases, J lost 5 bases, and 9 bases stayed unmatched. CDR3 size: 16 residues. The CDR3 spells CASSQTGTSVNNEQFF. CDR3 DNA: TGCGCCAGCAGCCAAACCGGGACTAGCGTTAACAATGAGCAGTTCTTC.

The chain uses TRBV2 and TRBJ2-1, with 7 bases that match TRBD2. Looked up from germline, CDR1 is SNHLY and CDR2 is FYNNEI. The trim removed 6 bases at V and 10 bases at J, leaving 9 bases unmatched. This CDR3 comprises 13 residues. The CDR3 DNA sequence: TGTGCCAGCAGCCGGGACTACTCTGGGGAGCAGTTCTTC. Amino acids: CASSRDYSGEQFF.

The V and J genes are TRBV7-2 and TRBJ2-7; perhaps TRBD2 as D (6 bases). CDR3 length: 14 residues. V was shortened by 5 bases and J by 0 bases, with 11 bases between the two germline ends. The germline V gene encodes CDR1 SGHTA and CDR2 FQGNSA. CDR3 in amino acids: CASSARLVSYEQYF. The CDR3, as DNA: TGTGCCAGCAGCGCTCGACTAGTCTCCTACGAGCAGTACTTC.

The chain has TRBV21-1 and TRBJ2-7; TRBD1 is the table's D call, not checked against the DNA. TRBV21-1 is noted as a pseudogene. The CDR3 covers 15 residues. The CDR3: CASSKATGGLFEQYF. CDR3 DNA sequence: TGTGCCAGCAGCAAAGCGACAGGGGGCTTGTTCGAGCAGTACTTC.

The count of this clone is one. The chain has TRBV29-1 and TRBJ2-3; D is perhaps TRBD1 or TRBD2 (5 bases each). This CDR3 has 13 amino acids. Per the germline V gene, CDR1 is SQVTM and CDR2 is ANQGSEA. Trimming pared 2 bases from V and 4 bases from J, leaving 10 bases between. The chain's CDR3 is CSVEMGVSDTQYF. In nucleotides, the CDR3 is TGCAGCGTTGAAATGGGGGTTTCAGATACGCAGTATTTT.

The V and J genes are TRBV15 and TRBJ2-7, with D tentatively TRBD1 or TRBD2 (5 bases each). There are 15 residues in the CDR3. Deletions cut 1 base from V and 3 bases from J, with 13 bases between. Looked up from germline, CDR1 is LNHNV and CDR2 is YYDKDF (reference sequence). The CDR3 loop is CATSRVRDANYEQYF. Written as DNA, the CDR3 is TGTGCCACCAGCAGAGTTCGGGACGCAAACTACGAGCAGTACTTC.

The chain combines TRBV29-1 with TRBJ1-1; D uncertain. This CDR3 has 14 amino acids. The germline V gene has CDR1 SQVTM and CDR2 ANQGSEA. Trimming stripped 6 bases from V and 0 bases from J, with 14 bases between. The CDR3 nucleotides are TGCAGCGTCGAACGGACGGGGATGAACACTGAAGCTTTCTTT. The encoded protein is CSVERTGMNTEAFF.

The V gene is TRBV11-2, the J gene TRBJ2-1; 10 nucleotides align to TRBD1. With V trimmed by 5 bases and J by 6 bases, 4 bases remained unmatched. The germline gives CDR1 SGHAT, CDR2 FQNNGV. The CDR3 extends over 14 amino acids. The CDR3 DNA follows: TGTGCCAGCAGCCGGACAGGGGGGAGCAATGAGCAGTTCTTC. Protein product: CASSRTGGSNEQFF.

This clone showed up just a few times. The rearrangement joins TRBV15 to TRBJ2-1, with TRBD2 matching over 11 bases. With 4 bases clipped from V and 6 bases from J, the junction kept 8 bases outside the gene matches. From germline, CDR1 is LNHNV and CDR2 YYDKDF (reference sequence). The CDR3 runs to 16 residues. The CDR3 spells CATSTYTSGRTNEQFF. The CDR3 DNA reads TGTGCCACCAGCACTTATACTAGCGGGAGAACCAATGAGCAGTTCTTC. The full variable domain, completed using reference TRBV15 and TRBJ2-1, is DAMVIQNPRYQVTQFGKPVTLSCSQTLNHNVMYWYQQKSSQAPKLLFHYYDKDFNNEADTPDNFQSRRPNTSFCFLDIRSPGLGDTAMYLCATSTYTSGRTNEQFFGPGTRLTVL.

The chain couples TRBV27 to TRBJ2-2; 16 nucleotides agree with TRBD2. This CDR3 has 18 amino acids. V was clipped by 4 bases and J by 7 bases; unmatched bases: 9. Germline V lookup: CDR1 MNHEY, CDR2 SMNVEV (reference sequence). The CDR3 DNA reads TGTGCCAGCAGTTACCCGGGACTAGCGGGAGGGCCTATCGGGGAGCTGTTTTTT. As protein: CASSYPGLAGGPIGELFF.

This sequence joins TRBV27 and TRBJ2-4; 7 nucleotides match TRBD2. This CDR3 is built from 16 residues. Germline V gene data show CDR1 as MNHEY and CDR2 as SMNVEV (reference sequence). Trimming removed 1 base from V and 3 bases from J; junction bases left unmatched: 6. The CDR3 sequence is CASSLLGGRGKNIQYF. DNA for the CDR3: TGTGCCAGCAGTTTATTGGGGGGGAGGGGCAAAAACATTCAGTACTTC.

V gene TRBV6-1 combines with J gene TRBJ1-1; TRBD1 is a possible D gene (5 bases). CDR1 is MNHNS and CDR2 is SASEGT in the germline V gene. The CDR3 is made up of 14 amino acids. V lost 3 bases and J 2 bases, leaving 10 bases between the germline ends. CDR3 sequence: CASSERRTNTEAFF. Here the CDR3 DNA reads TGTGCCAGCAGTGAGCGGCGGACAAACACTGAAGCTTTCTTT.

The chain recombines TRBV14 with TRBJ1-4; TRBD1 aligns across 9 bases. After removal of 2 bases from V and 8 bases from J, the junction contained 6 bases not matched to a gene. There are 15 residues in the CDR3. Looked up from germline, CDR1 is SGHDN and CDR2 is FVKESK. CDR3: CASSQPGTGWEKLFF. The CDR3 nucleotides read TGTGCCAGCAGCCAACCAGGGACAGGGTGGGAAAAACTGTTTTTT.

The chain links TRBV9 to TRBJ2-5; D is possibly TRBD1 or TRBD2 (5 bases each). V was pared by 0 bases and J by 6 bases, with 15 bases between. Germline-derived CDR1 and CDR2 are SGDLS and YYNGEE. The CDR3 is 15 amino acids. The CDR3 coding sequence is TGTGCCAGCAGCGTAGGGCTGGATGAGGGACAGACCCAGTACTTC. Translation gives CASSVGLDEGQTQYF.

The chain has TRBV6-1 and TRBJ1-3; TRBD1 matches 10 bases. The junction had 3 bases not matched to a gene; V was cut back by 11 bases and J by 2 bases. Germline CDR1 is MNHNS and CDR2 is SASEGT. The CDR3 has 13 residues. The CDR3 loop reads CAGQGEPGNTIYF. In nucleotides, the CDR3 is TGTGCCGGACAGGGGGAGCCTGGAAACACCATATATTTT.

The genes are TRBV2 and TRBJ1-1, with D uncertain. Looked up from germline, CDR1 is SNHLY and CDR2 is FYNNEI. Trimming stripped 3 bases from V and 0 bases from J, with 8 bases between. This CDR3 contains 14 residues. Written as DNA, the CDR3 is TGTGCCAGCAGTGACAGGAGCATGAACACTGAAGCTTTCTTT. Translating gives CASSDRSMNTEAFF.